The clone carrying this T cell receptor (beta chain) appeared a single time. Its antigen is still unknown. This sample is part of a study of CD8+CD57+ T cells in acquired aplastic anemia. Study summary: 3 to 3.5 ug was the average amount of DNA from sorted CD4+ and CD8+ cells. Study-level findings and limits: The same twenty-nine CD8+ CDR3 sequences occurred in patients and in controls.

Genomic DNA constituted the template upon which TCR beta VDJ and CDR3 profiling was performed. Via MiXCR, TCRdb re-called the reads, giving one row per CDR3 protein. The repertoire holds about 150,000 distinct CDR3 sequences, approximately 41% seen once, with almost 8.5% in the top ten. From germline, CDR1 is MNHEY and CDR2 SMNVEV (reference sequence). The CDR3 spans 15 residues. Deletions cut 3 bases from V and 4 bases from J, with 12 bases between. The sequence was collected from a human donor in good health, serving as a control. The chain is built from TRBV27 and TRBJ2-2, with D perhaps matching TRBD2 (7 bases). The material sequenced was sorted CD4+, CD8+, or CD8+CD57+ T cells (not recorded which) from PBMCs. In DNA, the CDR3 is TGTGCCAGCAGTTTTAGGGGGAGGGCCACCGGGGAGCTGTTTTTT. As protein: CASSFRGRATGELFF.